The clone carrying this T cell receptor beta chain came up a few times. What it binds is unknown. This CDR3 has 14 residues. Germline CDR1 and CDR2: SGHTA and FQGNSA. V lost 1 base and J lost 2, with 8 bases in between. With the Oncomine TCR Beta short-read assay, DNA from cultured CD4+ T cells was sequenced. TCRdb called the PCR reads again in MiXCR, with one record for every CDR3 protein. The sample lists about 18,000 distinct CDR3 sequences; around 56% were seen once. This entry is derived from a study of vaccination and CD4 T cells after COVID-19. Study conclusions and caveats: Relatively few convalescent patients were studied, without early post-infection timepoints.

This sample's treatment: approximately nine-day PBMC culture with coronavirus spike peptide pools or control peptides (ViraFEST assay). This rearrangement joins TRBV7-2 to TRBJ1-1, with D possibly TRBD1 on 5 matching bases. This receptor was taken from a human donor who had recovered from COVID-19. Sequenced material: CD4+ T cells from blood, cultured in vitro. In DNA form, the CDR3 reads TGTGCCAGCAGCTTAGGGGGGTCTAACACTGAAGCTTTCTTT. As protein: CASSLGGSNTEAFF.